These 15 T cell receptor beta chains share one sample of origin, sequenced in a study of T cells in Graves' hyperthyroidism and ophthalmopathy. Amplified regions were TCR beta CDR3 sequences from RNA transcripts. A first-round RT-PCR of the TCR CDR3 used the HTBI primer set. TCRdb independently ran MiXCR on the multiplex PCR reads; one entry per CDR3 protein. The profile shows some 300,000 distinct CDR3 sequences, 16% of them singletons. Specimen: blood. Receptors were obtained from a man younger than 40 with Graves' hyperthyroidism.

Many counts were recorded for this clonotype. The genes are TRBV24-1 and TRBJ2-1; D gene ambiguous. V dropped 3 bases and J dropped 4 bases, with 3 bases sitting between them. Germline V lookup: CDR1 KGHDR, CDR2 SFDVKD. The CDR3 loop spans 12 amino acids. Here the CDR3 reads CATSDLYNEQFF. In DNA form, the CDR3 reads TGTGCCACCAGTGATCTTTACAATGAGCAGTTCTTC.

Concerning this clonotype: A much larger clone lies a single base off, so this may be a read error. This rearrangement joins TRBV30 to TRBJ2-7; D unclear. Deletions cut 3 bases from V and 2 bases from J, with 5 bases between. CDR1 and CDR2 (germline): GTSNPN, SVGIG (reference sequence). The CDR3 sequence is 11 residues long. The CDR3 nucleotides read TGTGCCTGGAGGCAAACCTACGAGCAGTACTTC. This encodes CAWRQTYEQYF.

In its sample, this clonotype was seen many times. V is TRBV2 and J is TRBJ2-7, with D perhaps being TRBD1 or TRBD2 (5 bases each). CDR3 length: 13 residues. CDR1 is SNHLY, CDR2 FYNNEI, per germline. Trimming shortened V by 7 bases and J by 7 bases, and 17 bases separated the two germline ends. The CDR3 region is CASNSQGPLEQYF. In nucleotides, the CDR3 is TGTGCCAGCAATAGCCAGGGACCCCTTGAGCAGTACTTC. The variable domain in full, with the rest retrieved from reference TRBV2 and TRBJ2-7, is EPEVTQTPSHQVTQMGQEVILRCVPISNHLYFYWYRQILGQKVEFLVSFYNNEISEKSEIFDDQFSVERPDGSNFTLKIRSTKLEDSAMYFCASNSQGPLEQYFGPGTRLTVT.

This clonotype was observed a few times. The chain is built from TRBV19 and TRBJ2-7; tentatively, D is TRBD2 (6 bases). Trimming cost V 3 bases and J 2 bases, with 14 bases left between them. Germline V lookup: CDR1 LNHDA, CDR2 SQIVND (reference sequence). The CDR3 is 15 amino acids. The CDR3 here is CASSMSGGKTYEQYF. As DNA, the CDR3 is TGTGCCAGTAGTATGAGTGGGGGGAAGACCTACGAGCAGTACTTC.

This clonotype was seen a handful of times. The DNA of the CDR3 is TGCAGTGCTAGAACTCCGGGCCTCTCCAGCGGCTACACCTTC. This sequence encodes CSARTPGLSSGYTF. This chain joins TRBV20-1 and TRBJ1-2, with D uncertain. This CDR3 comprises 14 residues. Germline assignment: CDR1 DFQATT and CDR2 SNEGSKA (reference sequence). Deletions cut 2 bases from V and 8 bases from J, with 18 bases between.

At least ten counts were recorded for this clonotype. This chain connects TRBV5-8 to TRBJ2-7, with 9 bases lining up with TRBD2. Per the germline V gene, CDR1 is SGHTS and CDR2 is YDEGEE. The junction had 4 bases not matched to a gene; V was cut back by 4 bases and J by 5 bases. This CDR3 has 13 residues. The CDR3 region is CASSGGLANEQYF. CDR3 in DNA: TGTGCCAGCAGCGGGGGACTAGCAAACGAGCAGTACTTC.

This clonotype was found a few times. The rearrangement links TRBV7-2 to TRBJ1-4; 8 bases map to TRBD1. The length of the CDR3 is 16 residues. Per the germline V gene, CDR1 is SGHTA and CDR2 is FQGNSA. V lost 1 base to trimming and J lost 3 bases; unmatched junction nucleotides: 4. The CDR3 sequence: CASSLEGQAANEKLFF. CDR3 nucleotide sequence: TGTGCCAGCAGCTTAGAGGGACAGGCGGCTAATGAAAAACTGTTTTTT.

The chain couples TRBV7-8 to TRBJ1-3; D is undetermined. V shed 4 bases and J shed 0 bases, with 13 bases lying between them. CDR3 length: 16 residues. Germline V CDR1 and CDR2: SGHVS, FQNEAQ. CDR3 coding DNA: TGTGCCAGCAGCTCTCTAGCCCAGCCCTCTGGAAACACCATATATTTT. Translated, it gives CASSSLAQPSGNTIYF.

Comments on this clonotype: This CDR3 is missing its conserved last phenylalanine or tryptophan, likely due to a read error. V is TRBV6-2 or TRBV6-3 and J is TRBJ2-2; TRBD2 might be the D (5 bases). This CDR3 region has 14 residues. Germline values: CDR1 MNHEY, CDR2 SVGEGT. Between the trimmed V and J ends, which lost 2 bases and 4 bases, there was a span of 8 bases. CDR3 DNA sequence: TGTGCCAGCAGTTACGGAGGAGCCACCGGGGAGCTGTTTCTT. This gives the protein CASSYGGATGELFL.

This clonotype was counted ten times or more. This chain links TRBV11-2 with TRBJ2-1, with D maybe TRBD2 (6 bases). Germline CDR1 is SGHAT and CDR2 is FQNNGV. Trimming took 1 base from V and 7 from J, leaving 11 bases between them. The CDR3 has 14 residues. As DNA, the CDR3 is TGTGCCAGCAGCTTAGGCGGGAACCCGAATGAGCAGTTCTTC. Encoded protein: CASSLGGNPNEQFF.

The chain is built from TRBV7-9 and TRBJ2-5; D possibly corresponds to TRBD1 (5 bases). The V gene's germline CDR1 is SEHNR and CDR2 FQNEAQ (reference sequence). Trimming took off 2 bases at V and 3 bases at J, with 13 bases between the two ends. CDR3 length equals 15 residues. CDR3 sequence: CASSLSSPGKETQYF. Written as DNA, the CDR3 is TGTGCCAGCAGCTTATCATCCCCAGGGAAAGAGACCCAGTACTTC.

V and J are TRBV9 and TRBJ1-3; D is unclear. This CDR3 region has 14 residues. Germline V gene lookup returns CDR1 SGDLS and CDR2 YYNGEE. V was trimmed by 2 bases and J by 0 bases, leaving 6 bases between them. CDR3 DNA sequence: TGTGCCAGCAGCGTGACCGGCTCTGGAAACACCATATATTTT. Translation gives CASSVTGSGNTIYF.

The V and J genes are TRBV15 and TRBJ2-2; 7 nucleotides line up with TRBD1. CDR1 LNHNV and CDR2 YYDKDF come from the germline V gene (reference sequence). V dropped 6 bases and J dropped 0; count of bases not matched to a gene: 1. The CDR3 length is 14 residues. Written as DNA, the CDR3 is TGTGCCACCAGGACAGGGTCGAACACCGGGGAGCTGTTTTTT. Translation gives CATRTGSNTGELFF. The full variable domain, completed using reference TRBV15 and TRBJ2-2, is DAMVIQNPRYQVTQFGKPVTLSCSQTLNHNVMYWYQQKSSQAPKLLFHYYDKDFNNEADTPDNFQSRRPNTSFCFLDIRSPGLGDTAMYLCATRTGSNTGELFFGEGSRLTVL.

In the case of this clonotype: A much larger clone differs from this one at a single base, so this may be a read error. This rearrangement joins TRBV12-3 or TRBV12-4 to TRBJ1-4; D not resolved. The CDR3 runs to 14 residues. CDR3 sequence reads: CASSLGVGSGKLVF. The CDR3 DNA sequence: TGTGCCAGCAGTTTAGGAGTCGGGTCCGGAAAACTGGTTTTT.

Comments on this clonotype: A much more abundant neighbour one base away suggests this may be a read error. The chain employs TRBV7-3 and TRBJ2-1, with 8 nucleotides matching TRBD2. The CDR3 covers 15 residues. Per germline, CDR1 SGHTA and CDR2 FQGTGA. The CDR3 coding sequence is TGTGCCAGCAGCAGAGAGCGGGAGAGTGACTATGAGCAGCTCTTC. Its translation: CASSRERESDYEQLF.